Listed here are 30 T cell receptor beta chains from one sample, sequenced in a study of T cells after yellow fever vaccination. Via MiXCR, TCRdb re-called the 5' RACE reads, giving one row per CDR3 protein. Of some 160,000 distinct CDR3 sequences listed, approximately 9.9% are singletons. The sequences come from CD8+ T cells sorted from PBMCs, collected 45 days after the yellow fever booster vaccination. These receptors all come from a young man who received the YFV17D yellow fever vaccine.

This chain connects TRBV20-1 to TRBJ2-1; 15 bases agree with TRBD2. Germline CDR1 DFQATT, CDR2 SNEGSKA (reference sequence). With V trimmed by 6 bases and J by 9 bases, 9 bases remained unmatched. The CDR3 length is 15 residues. This CDR3 reads CSADWTSGGAGEQFF. The CDR3 bases are TGCAGTGCGGACTGGACTAGCGGGGGGGCTGGTGAGCAGTTCTTC.

This sequence joins TRBV4-1 and TRBJ2-2; D is unresolved. The CDR3 extends over 12 amino acids. V lost 0 bases and J 7 bases, leaving 3 bases between the germline ends. The germline V gene encodes CDR1 MGHRA and CDR2 YSYEKL. For the CDR3, the DNA is TGCGCCAGCAGCCAAGATCTCGGGGAGCTGTTTTTT. Amino acid sequence: CASSQDLGELFF.

CDR3 residues: CASSSKVPGLDLDEQFF. The CDR3 coding sequence is TGTGCCAGCAGCTCGAAAGTCCCGGGACTAGATTTGGATGAGCAGTTCTTC. The chain carries TRBV7-6 and TRBJ2-1; 8 positions agree with TRBD2. From germline, CDR1 is SGHVS and CDR2 FNYEAQ. V shed 4 bases, J shed 8 bases, and the junction held 16 bases outside the gene matches. There are 17 residues in the CDR3.

The CDR3 spells CASLGQAHNQPQHF. The CDR3 coding sequence is TGTGCCAGCCTTGGGCAGGCGCACAATCAGCCCCAGCATTTT. The rearrangement uses TRBV6-1 and TRBJ1-5; D unclear. The germline gives CDR1 MNHNS, CDR2 SASEGT. V lost 8 bases and J lost 3, with 14 bases in between. This CDR3 has 14 residues.

This clonotype was recorded at least ten times. The V and J genes are TRBV12-3 or TRBV12-4 and TRBJ2-5; 10 nucleotides line up with TRBD2. J gave up 3 bases and V 7 bases, and 5 bases lay outside the gene matches. This CDR3 comprises 14 residues. In nucleotides, the CDR3 is TGTGCCAGCACCTTAGCGGGGGGAAAAGAGACCCAGTACTTC. It specifies CASTLAGGKETQYF.

The V gene is TRBV12-3 or TRBV12-4, the J gene TRBJ2-7; D is perhaps TRBD2 (5 bases). Trimming stripped 4 bases from V and 11 bases from J, with 21 bases between. The CDR3 extends over 14 amino acids. This chain's CDR3 is CASSSTGSSKIEYF. CDR3 bases: TGTGCCAGCAGTTCGACGGGATCTAGTAAGATTGAGTACTTC.

This clonotype was seen a handful of times. V usage is TRBV6-6 and J usage is TRBJ2-3; a weak D match, TRBD2 (5 bases). Germline V gives CDR1 MNHNY, CDR2 SVGAGI (reference sequence). CDR3 length: 11 residues. The ends were cut back, 11 bases at V and 7 bases at J, with 13 bases in the middle. The CDR3 here is CAATGEYTQYF. CDR3 nucleotide sequence: TGTGCCGCCACCGGGGAATATACGCAGTATTTT.

This clonotype occurred a few times. This chain uses TRBV7-8 with TRBJ2-5, with TRBD2 identical over 8 bases. This CDR3 spans 14 amino acids. The V and J ends lost 4 bases and 5 bases, in that order; junction bases with no gene match: 6. Per germline, CDR1 SGHVS and CDR2 FQNEAQ. In DNA form, the CDR3 reads TGTGCCAGCAGCTCGGTAGCGGGGTGGGAGACCCAGTACTTC. Its protein is CASSSVAGWETQYF.

This clonotype appeared a few times. The gene calls are TRBV4-3 and TRBJ1-5; tentative D call: TRBD1 (5 bases). The CDR3 is made up of 16 amino acids. Trimming stripped 0 bases from V and 2 bases from J, with 11 bases between. Germline V CDR1 and CDR2: LGHNA, YSLEER. CDR3 bases: TGCGCCAGCAGCCAAGATCGGGGGGTAGGCAATCAGCCCCAGCATTTT. The encoded protein is CASSQDRGVGNQPQHF.

The V call is TRBV2, the J call TRBJ1-6; no definite D call. There are 11 residues in the CDR3. The germline V gene encodes CDR1 SNHLY and CDR2 FYNNEI. The V end was cut by 7 bases, the J end by 7 bases, with 5 bases between. The DNA of the CDR3 is TGTGCCAGCACCAGAAATTCACCCCTCCACTTT. Protein sequence: CASTRNSPLHF.

The gene calls are TRBV29-1 and TRBJ2-2; TRBD2 is a possible D gene (5 bases). Germline V lookup: CDR1 SQVTM, CDR2 ANQGSEA. The ends were cut back, 5 bases at V and 0 bases at J, with 7 bases in the middle. CDR3 length: 13 amino acids. The DNA for the CDR3 is TGCAGCGTTAGCGGAGCGAACACCGGGGAGCTGTTTTTT. Amino acids: CSVSGANTGELFF.

The chain uses TRBV20-1 and TRBJ2-7, with 10 bases aligning to TRBD2. The V segment lost 0 bases and the J segment 2 bases; nucleotides outside the gene matches: 7. The CDR3 spans 16 residues. Germline assignment: CDR1 DFQATT and CDR2 SNEGSKA (reference sequence). CDR3 DNA sequence: TGCAGTGCTAGAGATCTGGCTAGCGGGGGCCCCTACGAGCAGTACGTC. It is translated as CSARDLASGGPYEQYV.

This clonotype was counted between two and nine times. The chain joins TRBV11-2 to TRBJ1-2, with D possibly TRBD1 on 5 matching bases. Germline V gives CDR1 SGHAT, CDR2 FQNNGV. With 1 base removed from V and 4 bases from J, the gap between germline ends came to 19 bases. CDR3 length equals 17 residues. DNA for the CDR3: TGTGCCAGCAGCTTAGTTCCCGGGGACGGGACGGGCTATGGCTACACCTTC. Amino acid sequence: CASSLVPGDGTGYGYTF. Filled out from reference TRBV11-2 and TRBJ1-2, the complete variable domain reads EAGVAQSPRYKIIEKRQSVAFWCNPISGHATLYWYQQILGQGPKLLIQFQNNGVVDDSQLPKDRFSAERLKGVDSTLKIQPAKLEDSAVYLCASSLVPGDGTGYGYTFGSGTRLTVV.

The V gene is TRBV20-1, the J gene TRBJ2-7, with 9 nucleotides matching TRBD1. CDR3 length: 14 residues. Germline V gene data show CDR1 as DFQATT and CDR2 as SNEGSKA (reference sequence). Germline trimming cut 6 bases from V and 1 base from J; bases unmatched to any gene: 7. This chain's CDR3 is CSARADRGSYEQYF. CDR3 in DNA: TGCAGTGCCCGCGCGGACAGGGGATCCTACGAGCAGTACTTC.

The chain uses TRBV12-3 or TRBV12-4 and TRBJ1-2, with D possibly TRBD1 on 6 matching bases. This CDR3 comprises 18 residues. V was clipped by 7 bases and J by 1 base, with 25 bases between them. The chain's CDR3 is CASTSLGGRGAINYGYTF. The CDR3 coding sequence is TGTGCCAGCACTTCCCTTGGGGGGCGGGGGGCCATTAACTATGGCTACACCTTC.

This chain joins TRBV5-5 and TRBJ2-2; a possible D gene is TRBD1 (6 bases). Germline loops: CDR1 SGHKS, CDR2 YYEKEE (reference sequence). V was pared by 4 bases and J by 1 base, with 17 bases between. The CDR3 spans 17 residues. The DNA of the CDR3 is TGTGCCAGCAGCCCGGTTGGTTGGACAGAGAACACCGGGGAGCTGTTTTTT. Translated: CASSPVGWTENTGELFF. Variable domain in full (rest from reference TRBV5-5 and TRBJ2-2): DAGVTQSPTHLIKTRGQQVTLRCSPISGHKSVSWYQQVLGQGPQFIFQYYEKEERGRGNFPDRFSARQFPNYSSELNVNALLLGDSALYLCASSPVGWTENTGELFFGEGSRLTVL.

The chain employs TRBV7-8 and TRBJ2-1, with TRBD2 matching over 16 bases. CDR1 is SGHVS and CDR2 is FQNEAQ in the germline V gene. CDR3 size: 16 residues. After removal of 5 bases from V and 5 bases from J, the junction contained 3 bases not matched to a gene. CDR3 residues: CASSRGTSGGDNEQFF. The CDR3 DNA reads TGTGCCAGCAGCAGAGGGACTAGCGGGGGGGACAATGAGCAGTTCTTC.

This clonotype came up a few times. The chain links TRBV6-5 to TRBJ1-5, with D perhaps matching TRBD1 (6 bases). In germline, CDR1 is MNHEY, CDR2 SVGAGI. The CDR3 extends over 16 amino acids. V was pared by 5 bases and J by 3 bases, with 17 bases between. The CDR3 loop is CASSRNRGGLNQPQHF. The CDR3 DNA reads as TGTGCCAGCAGTCGGAATCGCGGGGGGCTCAATCAGCCCCAGCATTTT.

The chain is built from TRBV7-9 and TRBJ1-1, with D perhaps matching TRBD1 (5 bases). CDR1 is SEHNR and CDR2 is FQNEAQ in the germline V gene (reference sequence). The CDR3 spans 14 residues. Trimming removed 3 bases at V and 4 bases at J, with 12 bases between. The CDR3 DNA is TGTGCCAGCAGCTTTTCCGGGGCTCCCACTGAAGCTTTCTTT. This translates into CASSFSGAPTEAFF.

The V and J genes are TRBV7-6 and TRBJ1-1; D not resolved. CDR3 size: 15 residues. Germline lookup yields CDR1 SGHVS and CDR2 FNYEAQ. Trimming took 1 base from V and 1 from J, leaving 10 bases between them. CDR3 sequence (DNA): TGTGCCAGCAGCTTAGGCAGAATACAGAACACTGAAGCTTTCTTT. Its translation: CASSLGRIQNTEAFF.

This clonotype appeared a single time. This rearrangement joins TRBV19 to TRBJ1-4, with unresolved D. CDR3 size: 14 residues. V dropped 6 bases and J dropped 3 bases, with 11 bases sitting between them. Germline loops: CDR1 LNHDA, CDR2 SQIVND (reference sequence). The CDR3: CASRLWESNEKLFF. DNA of the CDR3: TGTGCCAGTAGACTCTGGGAATCTAATGAAAAACTGTTTTTT.

The chain carries TRBV6-1 and TRBJ1-1; D call uncertain. CDR1 is MNHNS and CDR2 is SASEGT in the germline V gene. Between the trimmed V and J ends, which lost 1 base and 2 bases, there was a span of 11 bases. The CDR3 contains 15 residues. CDR3 nucleotide sequence: TGTGCCAGCAGTGAAGATGACATTCGAAACACTGAAGCTTTCTTT. This gives the protein CASSEDDIRNTEAFF.

This clonotype was seen a few times. V and J are TRBV7-9 and TRBJ2-3; 8 bases are shared with TRBD2. Trimming took 4 bases from V and 0 from J; bases not matched to a gene: 21. This CDR3 is built from 21 residues. The germline gives CDR1 SEHNR, CDR2 FQNEAQ (reference sequence). Here the CDR3 reads CASSSHPPAGAVGRSTDTQYF. The CDR3 coding sequence is TGTGCCAGCAGCTCCCACCCCCCAGCGGGGGCCGTCGGGCGAAGCACAGATACGCAGTATTTT.

Only a few counts were recorded for this clonotype. J is TRBJ1-2 and V is TRBV6-5; TRBD1 agrees at 8 bases. Germline CDR1 MNHEY, CDR2 SVGAGI. The V gene end was trimmed by 4 bases and the J gene end by 5 bases; junction bases not matched to a gene: 6. CDR3 length: 14 amino acids. The CDR3 nucleotides read TGTGCCAGCAGTTTCCTGACAGGGGCTTATGGCTACACCTTC. As protein: CASSFLTGAYGYTF.

This chain links TRBV30 with TRBJ2-7; D unresolved. Trimming cost V 5 bases and J 0 bases, with 8 bases left between them. The germline V gene has CDR1 GTSNPN and CDR2 SVGIG (reference sequence). The CDR3 has 12 amino acids. The CDR3 sequence: CAWSPGSYEQYF. Here the CDR3 DNA reads TGTGCCTGGTCCCCGGGCTCCTACGAGCAGTACTTC.

V is TRBV7-6 and J is TRBJ2-5; D remains unclear. Germline CDR1 SGHVS, CDR2 FNYEAQ. The CDR3 totals 15 residues. Trimming pared 5 bases from V and 2 bases from J, leaving 15 bases between. The CDR3 region has the DNA TGTGCCAGCAGCCCGGATAGCCGAGATCAAGAGACCCAGTACTTC. It encodes CASSPDSRDQETQYF.

This clonotype was seen more than once but under ten times. The V call is TRBV4-1, the J call TRBJ2-7; a weak D match, TRBD2 (5 bases). In germline, CDR1 is MGHRA, CDR2 YSYEKL. The CDR3 is 14 residues long. The V end lost 2 bases, the J end lost 2 bases, and 10 bases lay between the germline ends. The chain's CDR3 is CASSQSPGAYEQYF. The DNA of the CDR3 is TGCGCCAGCAGCCAATCCCCCGGGGCCTACGAGCAGTACTTC.

J is TRBJ2-3 and V is TRBV27; a possible D gene is TRBD2 (7 bases). V was pared by 2 bases and J by 6 bases, with 15 bases between. Germline values: CDR1 MNHEY, CDR2 SMNVEV (reference sequence). The CDR3 covers 15 residues. CDR3 amino acids: CASSLRGGLWDTQYF. The CDR3, as DNA: TGTGCCAGCAGTTTAAGGGGGGGCCTCTGGGATACGCAGTATTTT.

This clonotype has just a few counts. This chain joins TRBV12-3 or TRBV12-4 and TRBJ2-1; TRBD2 agrees at 7 bases. V dropped 2 bases and J dropped 6; count of bases not matched to a gene: 4. CDR3 size: 14 residues. CDR3 DNA: TGTGCCAGCAGTTTACGACTAGCCGGCAATGAGCAGTTCTTC. Its protein product is CASSLRLAGNEQFF.

This clonotype was counted ten times or more. V is TRBV7-2 and J is TRBJ1-2; D gene unclear. V was pared by 5 bases and J by 4 bases, with 14 bases between. Germline CDR1 and CDR2: SGHTA and FQGNSA. This CDR3 region has 14 residues. The chain's CDR3 is CASSPHVAIYGYTF. The CDR3 DNA reads as TGTGCCAGCAGCCCCCATGTGGCCATCTATGGCTACACCTTC.